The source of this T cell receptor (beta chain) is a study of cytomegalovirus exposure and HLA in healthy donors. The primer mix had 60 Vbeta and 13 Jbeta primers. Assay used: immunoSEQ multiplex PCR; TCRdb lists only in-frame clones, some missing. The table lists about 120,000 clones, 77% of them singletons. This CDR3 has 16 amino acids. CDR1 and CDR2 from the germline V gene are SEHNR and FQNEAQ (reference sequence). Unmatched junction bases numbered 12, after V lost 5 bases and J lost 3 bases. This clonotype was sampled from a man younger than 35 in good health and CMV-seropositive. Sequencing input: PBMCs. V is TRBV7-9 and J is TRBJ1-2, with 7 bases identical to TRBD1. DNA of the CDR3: TGTGCCAGCAGCCTTCCGACAGGGTTTATCGACTATGGCTACACCTTC. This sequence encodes CASSLPTGFIDYGYTF. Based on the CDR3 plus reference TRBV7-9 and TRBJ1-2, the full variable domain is DTGVSQNPRHKITKRGQNVTFRCDPISEHNRLYWYRQTLGQGPEFLTYFQNEAQLEKSRLLSDRFSAERPKGSFSTLEIQRTEQGDSAMYLCASSLPTGFIDYGYTFGSGTRLTVV.